This T cell receptor beta chain was found in a study of T cell changes during pregnancy in multiple sclerosis. V trimming: 3 bases; J trimming: 8 bases; junction bases outside the gene matches: 5. The CDR3 totals 14 residues. The V gene's germline CDR1 is ENHRY and CDR2 SYGVKD. The table came from immunoSEQ multiplex PCR; TCRdb's copy has only in-frame clones and leaves some out. The data show nearly 110,000 clones, approximately 90% seen once. The input for sequencing was peripheral blood, taken after pregnancy. The chain recombines TRBV10-3 with TRBJ1-4; TRBD1 matches 8 bases. The source is a female donor with multiple sclerosis, enrolled in a pregnancy study. CDR3 region: CAISEKQGEEKLFF. The DNA of the CDR3 is TGTGCCATCAGTGAAAAACAGGGGGAGGAAAAACTGTTTTTT.